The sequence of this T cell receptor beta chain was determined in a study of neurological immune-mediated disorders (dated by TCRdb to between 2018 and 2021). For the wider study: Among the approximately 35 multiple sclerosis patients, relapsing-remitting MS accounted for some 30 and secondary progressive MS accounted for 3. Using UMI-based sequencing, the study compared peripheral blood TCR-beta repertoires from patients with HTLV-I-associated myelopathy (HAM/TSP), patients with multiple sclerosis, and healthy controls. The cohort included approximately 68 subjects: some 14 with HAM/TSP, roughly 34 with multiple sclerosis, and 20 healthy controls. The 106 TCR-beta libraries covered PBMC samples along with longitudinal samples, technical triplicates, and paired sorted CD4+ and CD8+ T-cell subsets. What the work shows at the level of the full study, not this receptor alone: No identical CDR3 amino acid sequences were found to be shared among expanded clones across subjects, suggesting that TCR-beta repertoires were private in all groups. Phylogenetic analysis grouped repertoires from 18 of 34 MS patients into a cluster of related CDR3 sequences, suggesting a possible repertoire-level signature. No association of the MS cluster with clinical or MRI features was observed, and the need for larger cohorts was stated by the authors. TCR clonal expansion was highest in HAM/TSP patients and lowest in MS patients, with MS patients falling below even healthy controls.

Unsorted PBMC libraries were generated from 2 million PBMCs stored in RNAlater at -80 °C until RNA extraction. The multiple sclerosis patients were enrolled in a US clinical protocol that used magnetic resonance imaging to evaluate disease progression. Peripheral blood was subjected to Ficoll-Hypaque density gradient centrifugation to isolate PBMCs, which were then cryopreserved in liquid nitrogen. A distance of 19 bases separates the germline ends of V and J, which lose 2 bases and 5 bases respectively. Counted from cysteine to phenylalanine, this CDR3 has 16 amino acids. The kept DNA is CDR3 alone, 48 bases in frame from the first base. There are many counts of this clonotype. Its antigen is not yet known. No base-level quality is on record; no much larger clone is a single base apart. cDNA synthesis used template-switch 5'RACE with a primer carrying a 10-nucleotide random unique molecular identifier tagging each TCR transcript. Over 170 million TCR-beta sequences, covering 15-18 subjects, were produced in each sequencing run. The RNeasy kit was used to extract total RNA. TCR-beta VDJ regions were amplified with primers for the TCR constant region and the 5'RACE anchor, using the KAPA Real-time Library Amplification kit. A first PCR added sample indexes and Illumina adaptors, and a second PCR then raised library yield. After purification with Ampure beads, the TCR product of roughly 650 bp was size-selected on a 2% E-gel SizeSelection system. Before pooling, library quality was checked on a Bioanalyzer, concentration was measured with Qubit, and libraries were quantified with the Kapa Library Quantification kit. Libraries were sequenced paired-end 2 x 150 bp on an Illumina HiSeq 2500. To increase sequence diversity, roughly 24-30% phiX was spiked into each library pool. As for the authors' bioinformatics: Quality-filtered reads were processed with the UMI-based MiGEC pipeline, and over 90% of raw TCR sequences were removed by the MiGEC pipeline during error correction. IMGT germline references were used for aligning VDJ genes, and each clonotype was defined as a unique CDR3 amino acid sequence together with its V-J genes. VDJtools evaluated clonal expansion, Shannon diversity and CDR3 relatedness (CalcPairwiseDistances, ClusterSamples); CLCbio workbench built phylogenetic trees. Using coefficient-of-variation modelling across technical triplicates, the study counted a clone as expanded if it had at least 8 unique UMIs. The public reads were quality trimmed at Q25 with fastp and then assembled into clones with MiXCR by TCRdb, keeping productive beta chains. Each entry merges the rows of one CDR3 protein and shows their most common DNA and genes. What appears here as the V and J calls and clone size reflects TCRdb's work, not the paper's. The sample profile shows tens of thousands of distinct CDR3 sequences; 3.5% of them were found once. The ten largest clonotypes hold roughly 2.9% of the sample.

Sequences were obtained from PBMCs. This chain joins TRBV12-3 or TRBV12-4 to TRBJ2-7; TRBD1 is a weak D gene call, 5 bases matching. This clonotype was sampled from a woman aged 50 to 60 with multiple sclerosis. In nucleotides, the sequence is TGTGCCAGCAGTTTATATTCTCACTGGCAGGGCAACGAGCAGTACTTC. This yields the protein CASSLYSHWQGNEQYF.